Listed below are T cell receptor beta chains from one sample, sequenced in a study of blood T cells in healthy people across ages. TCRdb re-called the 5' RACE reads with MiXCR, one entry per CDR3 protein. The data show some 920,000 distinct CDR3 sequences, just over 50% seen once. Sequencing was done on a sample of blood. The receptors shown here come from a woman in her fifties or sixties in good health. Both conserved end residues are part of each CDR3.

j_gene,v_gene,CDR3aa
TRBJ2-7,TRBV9,CASSVDPYGGYEQYF
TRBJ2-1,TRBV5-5,CASSSGQGSSYNEQFF
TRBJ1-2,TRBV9,CASSIQGRGYTF
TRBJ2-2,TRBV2,CASSRGTGELFF
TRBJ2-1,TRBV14,CASSQESLDWGGEQFF
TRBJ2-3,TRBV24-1,CATSDLPSGRETDTQYF
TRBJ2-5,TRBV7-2,CASSKHGTSSQETQYF
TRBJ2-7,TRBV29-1,CSVAEGTEQYF
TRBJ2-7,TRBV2,CASSSPGGFPYF
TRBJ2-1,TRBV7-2,CASSLYGSYNEQFF
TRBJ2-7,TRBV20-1,CSASFGSGSYEQYF
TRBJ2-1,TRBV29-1,CSVESGRPTYNEQFF
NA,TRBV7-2,CASSLLTRSQETQYF
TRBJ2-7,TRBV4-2,CASSQGGGLDEQYF